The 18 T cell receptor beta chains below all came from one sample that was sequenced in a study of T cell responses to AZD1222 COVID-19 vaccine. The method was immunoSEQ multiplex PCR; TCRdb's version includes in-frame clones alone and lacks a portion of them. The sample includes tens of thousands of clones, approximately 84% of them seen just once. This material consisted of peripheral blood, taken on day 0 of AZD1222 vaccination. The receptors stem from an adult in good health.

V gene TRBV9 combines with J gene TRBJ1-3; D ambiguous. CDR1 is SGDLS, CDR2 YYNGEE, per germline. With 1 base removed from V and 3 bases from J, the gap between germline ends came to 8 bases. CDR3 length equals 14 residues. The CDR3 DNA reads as TGTGCCAGCAGCGTAAGGAAGGATGGAAACACCATATATTTT. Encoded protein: CASSVRKDGNTIYF.

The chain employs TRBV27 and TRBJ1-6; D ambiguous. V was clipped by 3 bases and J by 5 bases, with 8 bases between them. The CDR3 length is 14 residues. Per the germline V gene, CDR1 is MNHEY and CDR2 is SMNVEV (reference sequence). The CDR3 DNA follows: TGTGCCAGCAGTTTGGGGAACCATAATTCACCCCTCCACTTT. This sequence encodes CASSLGNHNSPLHF.

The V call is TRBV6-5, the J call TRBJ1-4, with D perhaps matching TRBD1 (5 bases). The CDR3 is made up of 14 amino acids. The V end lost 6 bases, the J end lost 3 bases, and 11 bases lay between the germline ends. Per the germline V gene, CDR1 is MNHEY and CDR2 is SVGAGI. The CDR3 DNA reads TGTGCCAGCAGACCGGGACGGGCTAATGAAAAACTGTTTTTT. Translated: CASRPGRANEKLFF.

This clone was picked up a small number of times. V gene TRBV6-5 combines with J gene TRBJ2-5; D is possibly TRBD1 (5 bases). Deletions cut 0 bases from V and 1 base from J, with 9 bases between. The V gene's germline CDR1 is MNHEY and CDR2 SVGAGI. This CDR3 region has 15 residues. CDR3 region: CASSYSGVPQETQYF. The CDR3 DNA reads TGTGCCAGCAGTTACTCAGGGGTCCCCCAAGAGACCCAGTACTTC.

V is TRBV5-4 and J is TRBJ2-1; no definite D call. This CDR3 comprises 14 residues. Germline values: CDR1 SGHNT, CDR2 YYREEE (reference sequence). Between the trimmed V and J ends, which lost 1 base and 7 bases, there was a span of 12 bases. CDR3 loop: CASSLTDPRNEQFF. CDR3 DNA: TGTGCCAGCAGCTTGACCGACCCACGGAATGAGCAGTTCTTC.

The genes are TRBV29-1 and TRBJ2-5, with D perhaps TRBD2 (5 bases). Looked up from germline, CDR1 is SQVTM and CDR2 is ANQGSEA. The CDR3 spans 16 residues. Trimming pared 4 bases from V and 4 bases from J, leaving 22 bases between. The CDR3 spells CSVAGWGEVGGETQYF. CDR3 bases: TGCAGCGTTGCAGGCTGGGGAGAGGTTGGAGGAGAGACCCAGTACTTC.

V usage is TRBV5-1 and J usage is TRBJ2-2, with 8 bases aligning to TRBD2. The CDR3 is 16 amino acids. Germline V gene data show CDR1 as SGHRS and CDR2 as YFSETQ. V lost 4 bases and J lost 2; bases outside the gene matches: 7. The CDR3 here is CASSPGGGLNTGELFF. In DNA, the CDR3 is TGCGCCAGCAGCCCCGGCGGGGGGCTCAACACCGGGGAGCTGTTTTTT.

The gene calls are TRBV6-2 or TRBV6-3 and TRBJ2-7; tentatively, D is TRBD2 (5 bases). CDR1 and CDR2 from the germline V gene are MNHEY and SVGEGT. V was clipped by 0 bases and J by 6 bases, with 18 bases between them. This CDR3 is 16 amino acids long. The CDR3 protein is CASSYSGPHSAGEQYF. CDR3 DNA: TGTGCCAGCAGTTACTCCGGGCCTCACTCTGCGGGCGAGCAGTACTTC.

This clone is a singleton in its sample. The CDR3 here is CASSRGGRKDTQYF. The CDR3 coding sequence is TGTGCCAGCAGCCGGGGCGGGAGGAAAGATACGCAGTATTTT. The V gene is TRBV28, the J gene TRBJ2-3; TRBD2 matches 8 bases. Germline loops: CDR1 MDHEN, CDR2 SYDVKM. The CDR3 has 14 amino acids. The ends lost 6 bases at V and 5 bases at J; junction bases unmatched: 7.

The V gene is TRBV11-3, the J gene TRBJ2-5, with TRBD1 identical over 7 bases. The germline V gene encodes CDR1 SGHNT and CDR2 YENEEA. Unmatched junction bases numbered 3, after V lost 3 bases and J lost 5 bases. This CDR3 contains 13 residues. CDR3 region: CASSLGQKETQYF. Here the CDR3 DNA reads TGTGCCAGCAGCTTGGGACAGAAGGAGACCCAGTACTTC.

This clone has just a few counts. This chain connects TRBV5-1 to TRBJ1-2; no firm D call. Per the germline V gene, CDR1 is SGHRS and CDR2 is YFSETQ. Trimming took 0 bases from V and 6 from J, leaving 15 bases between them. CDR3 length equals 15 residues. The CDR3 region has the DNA TGCGCCAGCAGCTTGGAGTCCCGGGGATTGCATGGCTACACCTTC. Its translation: CASSLESRGLHGYTF.

CDR3 coding DNA: TGTGCCAGCAGCCTTGGGCCCAATCCCTTGAACACTGAAGCTTTCTTT. Translated: CASSLGPNPLNTEAFF. The J gene is TRBJ1-1, the V gene TRBV7-3; D is unclear. The CDR3 runs to 16 residues. Between the trimmed V and J ends, which lost 5 bases and 0 bases, there was a span of 16 bases. Looked up from germline, CDR1 is SGHTA and CDR2 is FQGTGA.

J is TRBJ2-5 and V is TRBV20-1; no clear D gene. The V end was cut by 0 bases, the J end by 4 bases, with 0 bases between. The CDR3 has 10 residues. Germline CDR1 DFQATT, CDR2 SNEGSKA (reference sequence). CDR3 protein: CSAREETQYF. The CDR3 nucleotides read TGCAGTGCTAGAGAAGAGACCCAGTACTTC.

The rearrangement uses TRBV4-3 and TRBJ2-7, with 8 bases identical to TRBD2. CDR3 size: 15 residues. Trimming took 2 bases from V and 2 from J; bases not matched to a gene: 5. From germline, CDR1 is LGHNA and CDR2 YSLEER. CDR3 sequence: CASSQSAGAAYEQYF. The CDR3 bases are TGCGCCAGCAGCCAATCAGCGGGGGCCGCCTACGAGCAGTACTTC.

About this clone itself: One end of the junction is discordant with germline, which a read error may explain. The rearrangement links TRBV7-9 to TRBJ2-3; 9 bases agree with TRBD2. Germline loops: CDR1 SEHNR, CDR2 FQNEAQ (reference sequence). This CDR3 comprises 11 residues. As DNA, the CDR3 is TGTGCCAGCAGTTCCGGGACTAGCTTTCATTTT. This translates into CASSSGTSFHF. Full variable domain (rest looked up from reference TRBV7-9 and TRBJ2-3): DTGVSQNPRHKITKRGQNVTFRCDPISEHNRLYWYRQTLGQGPEFLTYFQNEAQLEKSRLLSDRFSAERPKGSFSTLEIQRTEQGDSAMYLCASSSGTSFHFGPGTRLTVL.

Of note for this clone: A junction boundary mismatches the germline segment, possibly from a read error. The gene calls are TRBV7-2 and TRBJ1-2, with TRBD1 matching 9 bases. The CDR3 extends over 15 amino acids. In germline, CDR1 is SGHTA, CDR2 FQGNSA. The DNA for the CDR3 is TGTGCCAGCAGCTTAGAGCTGTTCGGTTACAGGGGGCTACCCTTC. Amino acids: CASSLELFGYRGLPF.

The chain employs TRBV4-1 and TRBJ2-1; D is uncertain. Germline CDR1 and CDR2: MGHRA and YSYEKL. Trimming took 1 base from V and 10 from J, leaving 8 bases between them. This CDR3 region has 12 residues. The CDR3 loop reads CASSQGLREQFF. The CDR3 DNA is TGCGCCAGCAGCCAAGGCCTCAGGGAGCAGTTCTTC.

CDR3 loop: CASSPDPGVGGNTIYF. As DNA, the CDR3 is TGTGCCAGCAGTCCCGACCCGGGGGTAGGTGGAAACACCATATATTTT. The gene calls are TRBV5-6 and TRBJ1-3; the D gene is possibly TRBD1 (5 bases). Per the germline V gene, CDR1 is SGHDT and CDR2 is YYEEEE. CDR3 length: 16 residues. V lost 5 bases to trimming and J lost 3 bases, with 18 bases between them.